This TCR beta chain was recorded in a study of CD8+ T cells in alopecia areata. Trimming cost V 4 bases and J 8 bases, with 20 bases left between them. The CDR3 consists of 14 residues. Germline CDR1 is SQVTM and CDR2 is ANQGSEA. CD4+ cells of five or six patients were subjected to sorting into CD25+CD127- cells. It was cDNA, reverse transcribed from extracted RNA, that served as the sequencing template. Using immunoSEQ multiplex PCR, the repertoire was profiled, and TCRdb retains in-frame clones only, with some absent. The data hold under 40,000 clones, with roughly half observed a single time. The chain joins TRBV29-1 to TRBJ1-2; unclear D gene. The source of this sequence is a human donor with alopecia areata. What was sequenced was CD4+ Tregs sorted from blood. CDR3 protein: CSVAPRARREGYTF. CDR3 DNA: TGCAGCGTTGCCCCCCGGGCGCGAAGGGAAGGCTACACCTTC.